Below are 27 T cell receptor beta chains sequenced from a single sample in a study of T cell responses to AZD1222 COVID-19 vaccine (TCRdb year 2021). In the paper's terms, the time point label means: baseline before first vaccination. The label giving this sample's treatment or condition can be read as: meningococcal conjugate vaccine given as trial control. Preparation of the library involved the immunoSEQ multiplex PCR assay. Entries here come from immuneACCESS through TCRdb and include only in-frame sequences with V and J called. Some clones fail to appear in such tables; in the studies checked, an unresolved V gene covers under half of the shortfall, and the cause of the remainder is unknown. The sample includes 110,000 or so clones, with roughly 89% observed a single time. The ten largest clones take up roughly 3% of the sample. Source: peripheral blood, taken on day 0 of MenACWY control vaccination. These receptors all stem from an adult in good health.

This clone has only a few counts. This chain joins TRBV11-3 and TRBJ2-1, with 8 positions matching TRBD2. Trimming cost V 4 bases and J 2 bases; bases outside gene matches: 1. The CDR3 has 14 residues. The germline gives CDR1 SGHNT, CDR2 YENEEA. This chain's CDR3 is CASSSGLAYNEQFF. CDR3 DNA: TGTGCCAGCAGCTCGGGACTAGCCTACAATGAGCAGTTCTTC.

CDR3 region: CASRNPRDLQYSPLHF. DNA for the CDR3: TGTGCCAGTAGGAACCCTAGGGACCTCCAATACTCACCCCTCCACTTT. The gene calls are TRBV19 and TRBJ1-6; D might be TRBD1 (5 bases). The CDR3 is 16 amino acids. Germline lookup yields CDR1 LNHDA and CDR2 SQIVND (reference sequence). The V end was cut by 6 bases, the J end by 10 bases, with 22 bases between.

The chain uses TRBV28 and TRBJ1-2, with a tentative D call TRBD1 (5 bases). CDR1 and CDR2 from the germline V gene are MDHEN and SYDVKM. The ends were cut back, 5 bases at V and 8 bases at J, with 15 bases in the middle. The CDR3 has 13 residues. The CDR3 DNA follows: TGTGCCAGCAGTCCCGGTGGGGCGAGGGGCTACACCTTC. Residues: CASSPGGARGYTF.

The V and J genes are TRBV4-3 and TRBJ1-2, with a weak D call TRBD1 (6 bases). V shed 4 bases and J shed 7 bases, with 16 bases lying between them. Germline loops: CDR1 LGHNA, CDR2 YSLEER. The CDR3 spans 14 residues. In DNA form, the CDR3 reads TGCGCCAGCAGCCCCTATCAACCAGGGGCTGGCTACACCTTC. It codes for CASSPYQPGAGYTF.

This chain links TRBV7-2 with TRBJ1-6, with a possible D match to TRBD1 (5 bases). V lost 3 bases and J 3 bases, leaving 12 bases between the germline ends. The CDR3 runs to 16 residues. Germline V CDR1 and CDR2: SGHTA, FQGNSA. CDR3 sequence: CASSFWGQGYNSPLHF. CDR3 bases: TGTGCCAGCAGCTTTTGGGGCCAGGGCTATAATTCACCCCTCCACTTT.

The chain couples TRBV6-2 or TRBV6-3 to TRBJ1-2; TRBD1 matches 8 bases. The CDR3 length is 17 residues. V lost 0 bases and J lost 4; bases outside the gene matches: 10. Per germline, CDR1 MNHEY and CDR2 SVGEGT. CDR3 loop: CASSYSLGRQGSYGYTF. Here the CDR3 DNA reads TGTGCCAGCAGTTACTCTCTCGGGCGACAGGGGAGCTATGGCTACACCTTC.

The V and J genes are TRBV6-5 and TRBJ1-5; the D is unclear. Germline CDR1 MNHEY, CDR2 SVGAGI. The CDR3 is 12 residues long. V was cut by 6 bases and J by 4 bases, with 7 bases left in between. DNA for the CDR3: TGTGCCAGCAGCCCACCTAATCAGCCCCAGCATTTT. This codes for CASSPPNQPQHF.

This clone turned up a few times. The chain carries TRBV27 and TRBJ1-4; unclear D gene. The germline gives CDR1 MNHEY, CDR2 SMNVEV (reference sequence). The V end was cut by 0 bases, the J end by 6 bases, with 11 bases between. The CDR3 totals 15 residues. The CDR3 coding sequence is TGTGCCAGCAGTTTATCGAGAAGGGTATATGAAAAACTGTTTTTT. It yields the protein CASSLSRRVYEKLFF.

This clone was seen more than once but under ten times. This sequence joins TRBV7-9 and TRBJ1-4, with 11 bases matching TRBD1. Germline values: CDR1 SEHNR, CDR2 FQNEAQ (reference sequence). This CDR3 has 16 amino acids. Trimming at V came to 5 bases and at J to 9 bases, leaving 11 bases not matched to a gene. The CDR3 region has the DNA TGTGCCAGCAGCGGGGACAGGGGGGTCCCTATTCAAAAACTGTTTTTT. Translation: CASSGDRGVPIQKLFF.

The gene calls are TRBV30 and TRBJ1-4, with D possibly matching TRBD1 (5 bases). The V gene's germline CDR1 is GTSNPN and CDR2 SVGIG (reference sequence). V dropped 5 bases and J dropped 3 bases, with 10 bases sitting between them. CDR3 length equals 13 residues. The CDR3 nucleotides read TGTGCCTGGTCGGGACCGTCTAATGAAAAACTGTTTTTT. Translating it yields CAWSGPSNEKLFF.

The chain carries TRBV14 and TRBJ2-7; TRBD2 matches 9 bases. CDR1 is SGHDN and CDR2 is FVKESK in the germline V gene. This CDR3 has 19 residues. With 0 bases clipped from V and 0 bases from J, the junction kept 12 bases outside the gene matches. CDR3 DNA: TGTGCCAGCAGCCAAGATCTAGGCCAGCGGGGGGCCCACTCCTACGAGCAGTACTTC. It translates to CASSQDLGQRGAHSYEQYF.

The V call is TRBV15, the J call TRBJ2-7; D is uncertain. V shed 3 bases and J shed 2 bases, with 11 bases lying between them. The CDR3 spans 14 residues. Germline CDR1 LNHNV, CDR2 YYDKDF (reference sequence). The CDR3 spells CATSRYDGAYEQYF. Written as DNA, the CDR3 is TGTGCCACCAGCAGGTATGACGGAGCCTACGAGCAGTACTTC.

The V gene is TRBV6-5, the J gene TRBJ2-7, with D possibly matching TRBD2 (5 bases). The CDR3 is 15 residues long. V dropped 6 bases and J dropped 5 bases, with 20 bases sitting between them. Germline-derived CDR1 and CDR2 are MNHEY and SVGAGI. The DNA for the CDR3 is TGTGCCAGCAGGATGACAACGGATTCTAGCAACGAGCAGTACTTC. Translating it yields CASRMTTDSSNEQYF.

CDR3 residues: CASSHRINRGQNGYTF. In DNA, the CDR3 is TGCGCCAGCAGCCACAGGATAAACAGGGGGCAAAATGGCTACACCTTC. The rearrangement links TRBV4-3 to TRBJ1-2; 9 bases match TRBD1. The CDR3 totals 16 residues. The germline gives CDR1 LGHNA, CDR2 YSLEER. Germline trimming cut 3 bases from V and 6 bases from J; bases unmatched to any gene: 11.

This clone was counted a single time. This chain links TRBV27 with TRBJ2-2; 7 positions agree with TRBD1. This CDR3 is built from 16 residues. Per germline, CDR1 MNHEY and CDR2 SMNVEV (reference sequence). J was trimmed by 2 bases and V by 4 bases; bases with no gene match: 7. The CDR3, as DNA: TGTGCCAGCAGTTCTTGGGACAGCACTAACACCGGGGAGCTGTTTTTT. Its protein product is CASSSWDSTNTGELFF.

The chain recombines TRBV24-1 with TRBJ1-6; D is possibly TRBD1 (5 bases). Germline values: CDR1 KGHDR, CDR2 SFDVKD. This CDR3 comprises 15 residues. Trimming shortened V by 11 bases and J by 0 bases, and 13 bases separated the two germline ends. CDR3 bases: TGTGCCAACACCGGGGGGAGCTCCTATAATTCACCCCTCCACTTT. Translation gives CANTGGSSYNSPLHF.

The chain has TRBV14 and TRBJ1-1; D perhaps matches TRBD1 (5 bases). With 0 bases removed from V and 4 bases from J, the gap between germline ends came to 9 bases. This CDR3 has 14 residues. Germline V gene data show CDR1 as SGHDN and CDR2 as FVKESK. The CDR3 nucleotides read TGTGCCAGCAGCCAAGAGGGACGGACCACTGAAGCTTTCTTT. Translated: CASSQEGRTTEAFF.

By share, this clone counts as medium-sized. The chain links TRBV6-4 to TRBJ2-3; 9 bases map to TRBD1. V shed 6 bases, J shed 0 bases, and the junction held 1 base outside the gene matches. The CDR3 has 14 residues. Germline CDR1 is MRHNA and CDR2 is SNTAGT. DNA for the CDR3: TGTGCCAGCAGACAGGGGGCGAGCACAGATACGCAGTATTTT. It encodes CASRQGASTDTQYF.

V gene TRBV10-3 combines with J gene TRBJ1-1, with 7 bases matching TRBD1. With 6 bases clipped from V and 0 bases from J, the junction kept 10 bases outside the gene matches. CDR1 and CDR2 from the germline V gene are ENHRY and SYGVKD. The CDR3 covers 16 residues. The chain's CDR3 is CAISPNRGRVNTEAFF. The CDR3 coding sequence is TGTGCCATCAGCCCCAACAGGGGTCGGGTGAACACTGAAGCTTTCTTT.

The genes are TRBV21-1 and TRBJ1-1. TRBV21-1 constitutes a pseudogene. CDR3 length: 19 residues. The CDR3 loop is CASSKIGGKGGPTNTEAFF. The CDR3 DNA follows: TGTGCCAGCAGCAAAATCGGGGGAAAGGGAGGGCCGACGAACACTGAAGCTTTCTTT.

The V gene is TRBV29-1, the J gene TRBJ1-3; a weak D match, TRBD1 (5 bases). Germline values: CDR1 SQVTM, CDR2 ANQGSEA. The CDR3 loop spans 14 amino acids. The germline V and J ends were trimmed by 2 bases and 2 bases, with 10 bases remaining between them. In DNA form, the CDR3 reads TGCAGCGTTGAACAGGGAATCGCTGGAAACACCATATATTTT. As protein: CSVEQGIAGNTIYF.

J is TRBJ1-1 and V is TRBV30, with D uncertain. CDR3 length: 13 amino acids. V shed 0 bases and J shed 0 bases, with 5 bases lying between them. CDR1 GTSNPN and CDR2 SVGIG come from the germline V gene (reference sequence). The CDR3, as DNA: TGTGCCTGGAGTGTACGAATGAACACTGAAGCTTTCTTT. It codes for CAWSVRMNTEAFF.

The genes are TRBV27 and TRBJ2-7; D gene ambiguous. The germline V gene encodes CDR1 MNHEY and CDR2 SMNVEV (reference sequence). The CDR3 length is 14 residues. Trimming removed 2 bases at V and 6 bases at J, with 14 bases between. The CDR3 sequence: CASSLEGVYTEQYF. The CDR3 DNA follows: TGTGCCAGCAGTTTAGAAGGAGTCTATACCGAGCAGTACTTC.

This chain connects TRBV2 to TRBJ2-5; no clear D gene. The CDR3 has 12 residues. CDR1 and CDR2 (germline): SNHLY, FYNNEI. V was clipped by 2 bases and J by 2 bases, with 3 bases between them. CDR3 sequence: CASSELQETQYF. The CDR3 DNA reads TGTGCCAGCAGTGAACTTCAAGAGACCCAGTACTTC.

This clone was detected once. The genes are TRBV2 and TRBJ2-7; 10 nucleotides agree with TRBD1. Germline CDR1 is SNHLY and CDR2 is FYNNEI. The trim removed 4 bases at V and 5 bases at J, leaving 2 bases unmatched. CDR3 length: 13 residues. The CDR3 protein is CASSGTGGNEQYF. The CDR3 coding sequence is TGTGCCAGCAGTGGGACAGGGGGGAACGAGCAGTACTTC.

This clone was picked up one time. This chain connects TRBV5-1 to TRBJ1-1, with 7 nucleotides matching TRBD1. J was trimmed by 7 bases and V by 4 bases; bases with no gene match: 7. Germline CDR1 reads SGHRS; CDR2 reads YFSETQ. The CDR3 contains 13 residues. CDR3 sequence: CASSPTGDLEAFF. CDR3 DNA sequence: TGCGCCAGCAGCCCCACAGGGGACCTTGAAGCTTTCTTT.

The genes are TRBV7-3 and TRBJ2-2; 13 nucleotides line up with TRBD2. CDR3 length equals 17 residues. After removal of 5 bases from V and 1 base from J, the junction contained 4 bases not matched to a gene. Germline-derived CDR1 and CDR2 are SGHTA and FQGTGA. This CDR3 is CASSRTSGGWNTGELFF. CDR3 nucleotide sequence: TGTGCCAGCAGCCGGACTAGCGGGGGCTGGAACACCGGGGAGCTGTTTTTT.